Listed below are T cell receptor beta chains from one sample, sequenced in a study of T cell responses to AZD1222 COVID-19 vaccine. TCRdb keeps only in-frame clones here, not all; method: immunoSEQ multiplex PCR. Of about 170,000 clones listed, about 92% are singletons. The sequencing used peripheral blood, collected on day 0 of AZD1222 vaccination. The receptors were sampled from an adult in good health. CDR3s include the opening cysteine and the closing phenylalanine or tryptophan. A D gene is named only where the DNA matches it firmly. The size of a clone is reported for some rows only, either as once, few or many, or as a class for expanded clones.

TRBJ1-2	TRBV25-1	.	.	CASSPRGSYYGYTF	TGTGCCAGCAGTCCCCGCGGGAGCTACTATGGCTACACCTTC
TRBJ2-7	TRBV19	TRBD1	.	CATGGQGAREQYF	TGTGCCACCGGGGGACAGGGGGCACGCGAGCAGTACTTC
TRBJ2-1	TRBV3-1/TRBV3-2	.	.	CASSQDLNNPRRKWGDEQFF	TGTGCCAGCAGCCAAGATCTGAATAACCCCAGGAGAAAGTGGGGCGATGAGCAGTTCTTC
TRBJ1-2	TRBV3-1/TRBV3-2	.	.	CASSQDTTGSYGYTF	TGTGCCAGCAGCCAAGATACCACAGGCTCGTATGGCTACACCTTC
TRBJ2-2	TRBV18	TRBD2	once	CASSPPSGPSNTGELFF	TGTGCCAGCTCACCACCTAGCGGGCCCTCGAACACCGGGGAGCTGTTTTTT
TRBJ2-3	TRBV5-1	TRBD1	.	CASSFTGEDTQYF	TGCGCCAGCAGCTTCACAGGGGAGGATACGCAGTATTTT
TRBJ1-1	TRBV19	.	.	CASSIAPRGLNTEAFF	TGTGCCAGTAGTATCGCGCCGCGGGGCCTAAACACTGAAGCTTTCTTT
TRBJ2-1	TRBV9	.	.	CASSVVMDEQFF	TGTGCCAGCAGCGTAGTGATGGATGAGCAGTTCTTC
TRBJ1-1	TRBV5-6	.	.	CASSELSGTPVNTEAFF	TGTGCCAGCAGTGAACTTTCCGGGACCCCTGTGAACACTGAAGCTTTCTTT
TRBJ1-2	TRBV2	.	.	CASSVYGYTF	TGTGCCAGCAGTGTCTATGGCTACACCTTC
TRBJ1-2	TRBV12-3/TRBV12-4	.	.	CASSFQPNYGYTF	TGTGCCAGCAGTTTTCAGCCAAACTATGGCTACACCTTC
TRBJ1-1	TRBV5-1	TRBD1	.	CASSLDGQGVSEAFF	TGCGCCAGCAGCTTGGATGGACAGGGTGTAAGTGAAGCTTTCTTT
TRBJ2-7	TRBV27	TRBD1	.	CASRGTGSYEQYF	TGTGCCAGCAGAGGGACAGGGTCCTACGAGCAGTACTTC
TRBJ2-1	TRBV5-1	TRBD2	few	CASSLGTSGTNEQFF	TGCGCCAGCAGCTTGGGGACTAGCGGGACCAATGAGCAGTTCTTC
TRBJ2-1	TRBV9	.	.	CASSVEGTNEQFF	TGTGCCAGCAGCGTGGAGGGAACCAATGAGCAGTTCTTC
TRBJ1-1	TRBV19	TRBD1	.	CASSFSHGQGNTEAFF	TGTGCCAGTAGCTTTTCCCATGGACAGGGGAACACTGAAGCTTTCTTT
TRBJ1-2	TRBV29-1	.	.	CSVAEDSYLYGYTF	TGCAGCGTCGCCGAGGACAGCTACTTATATGGCTACACCTTC
TRBJ2-1	TRBV7-9	.	once	CASSLGLMDEQFF	TGTGCCAGCAGCTTAGGGCTTATGGATGAGCAGTTCTTC
TRBJ1-3	TRBV12-3/TRBV12-4	.	.	CASSSGIINTIYF	TGTGCCAGCAGTTCCGGGATTATAAACACCATATATTTT
TRBJ1-4	TRBV12-3/TRBV12-4	.	.	CASSTLGPPQLFF	TGTGCCAGCAGTACCCTGGGGCCTCCCCAACTGTTTTTT
TRBJ2-7	TRBV7-8	.	.	CASSHGAYSYEQYF	TGTGCCAGCAGCCATGGGGCCTACTCCTACGAGCAGTACTTC
TRBJ1-6	TRBV27	.	.	CASRSLKSREDSPLHF	TGTGCCAGCAGGTCTCTTAAATCCAGGGAGGATTCACCCCTCCACTTT
TRBJ2-5	TRBV5-1	TRBD2	.	CASSPAGGLAEETQYF	TGCGCCAGCAGCCCCGCAGGAGGACTAGCGGAAGAGACCCAGTACTTC
TRBJ1-4	TRBV18	.	.	CASSPRGAAEKLFF	TGTGCCAGCTCACCGCGCGGGGCGGCAGAAAAACTGTTTTTT
TRBJ1-3	TRBV9	.	.	CASSVGYGNTIYF	TGTGCCAGCAGCGTGGGTTATGGAAACACCATATATTTT
TRBJ2-1	TRBV7-9	.	once	CASSLQPSSSYNEQFF	TGTGCCAGCAGCCTACAGCCATCGAGCTCCTACAATGAGCAGTTCTTC
TRBJ2-7	TRBV5-1	TRBD1	.	CASSLGTGPGEQYF	TGCGCCAGCAGCTTGGGGACAGGACCGGGAGAGCAGTACTTC
TRBJ2-3	TRBV3-1/TRBV3-2	.	.	CASSSRTTRDTQYF	TGTGCCAGCAGCTCACGGACTACCCGGGATACGCAGTATTTT
TRBJ2-2	TRBV5-1	TRBD2	.	CASSPRTSGGTGELFF	TGCGCCAGCAGCCCCCGGACTAGCGGGGGCACCGGGGAGCTGTTTTTT
TRBJ1-6	TRBV5-1	.	.	CASSLEMRQGGTPLHF	TGCGCCAGCAGCCTGGAAATGAGGCAGGGTGGAACACCCCTCCACTTT
TRBJ1-6	TRBV2	.	.	CASSEFLGSNSPLHF	TGTGCCAGCAGTGAATTCCTGGGCAGTAATTCACCCCTCCACTTT
TRBJ2-7	TRBV6-5	TRBD1	.	CASRGGTGVYEQYF	TGTGCCAGCAGGGGAGGGACAGGGGTATACGAGCAGTACTTC
TRBJ2-5	TRBV7-2	TRBD2	.	CASSLGGRGETQYF	TGTGCCAGCAGCTTAGGCGGGAGGGGCGAGACCCAGTACTTC
TRBJ1-5	TRBV7-2	TRBD1	.	CASSTDRVGQPQHF	TGTGCCAGCAGCACGGACAGGGTGGGTCAGCCCCAGCATTTT
TRBJ1-5	TRBV5-1	.	.	CASSLGEGINQPQHF	TGCGCCAGCAGCTTGGGTGAGGGGATCAATCAGCCCCAGCATTTT
TRBJ1-5	TRBV20-1	.	.	CSASTRPRIGNQPQHF	TGCAGTGCTAGTACCCGCCCCAGGATTGGCAATCAGCCCCAGCATTTT
TRBJ2-3	TRBV7-2	.	.	CASSPTWGGDTQYF	TGTGCCAGCAGCCCAACCTGGGGTGGGGATACGCAGTATTTT
TRBJ1-1	TRBV3-1/TRBV3-2	.	.	CASSRGGTEAFF	TGTGCCAGCAGCCGGGGGGGGACTGAAGCTTTCTTT
TRBJ1-1	TRBV14	.	.	CASSQAANTEAFF	TGTGCCAGCAGCCAGGCGGCGAACACTGAAGCTTTCTTT
TRBJ2-1	TRBV6-5	.	.	CAIYDPYNEQFF	TGTGCCATCTATGACCCATACAATGAGCAGTTCTTC
TRBJ1-2	TRBV4-1	TRBD1	.	CASVQKPGQQNYGYTF	TGCGCCAGCGTCCAAAAACCGGGACAGCAGAACTATGGCTACACCTTC
TRBJ1-2	TRBV3-1/TRBV3-2	.	.	CASRYTQAEGYTF	TGTGCCAGCAGATACACTCAAGCAGAGGGCTACACCTTC
TRBJ1-1	TRBV10-3	.	.	CAISEPFDRMNTEAFF	TGTGCCATCAGTGAGCCCTTCGACAGAATGAACACTGAAGCTTTCTTT
TRBJ1-5	TRBV5-1	TRBD1	.	CASSPGDRALGNQPQHF	TGCGCCAGCAGCCCAGGCGACAGGGCATTAGGCAATCAGCCCCAGCATTTT
TRBJ2-1	TRBV19	TRBD1	.	CASSIWDRAYNEQFF	TGTGCCAGTAGTATATGGGACAGGGCTTACAATGAGCAGTTCTTC
TRBJ2-1	TRBV6-5	TRBD2	.	CASSSSSGSSYNEQFF	TGTGCCAGCAGTTCGTCTAGCGGGAGTAGCTACAATGAGCAGTTCTTC
TRBJ1-1	TRBV18	.	once	CASSPRRGWNTEAFF	TGTGCCAGCTCACCTCGACGGGGGTGGAACACTGAAGCTTTCTTT
TRBJ1-5	TRBV13	.	once	CASSRGPIDQPQHF	TGTGCCAGCAGCCGGGGACCGATAGATCAGCCCCAGCATTTT
TRBJ1-1	TRBV5-1	.	.	CASSLGTGAMNTEAFF	TGCGCCAGCAGCTTAGGGACCGGGGCCATGAACACTGAAGCTTTCTTT
TRBJ1-5	TRBV21-1	.	.	CASGERPHSNQPQHF	TGTGCCAGCGGAGAAAGACCTCATAGCAATCAGCCCCAGCATTTT
TRBJ2-2	TRBV2	.	.	CASSEERKNTGELFF	TGTGCCAGCAGTGAAGAAAGAAAGAACACCGGGGAGCTGTTTTTT
TRBJ1-1	TRBV18	TRBD1	.	CASSPDRVEAFF	TGTGCCAGCTCACCTGACAGGGTGGAAGCTTTCTTT
TRBJ1-1	TRBV6-4	TRBD1	.	CASSDSQGEEAFF	TGTGCCAGCAGTGACTCGCAGGGGGAAGAAGCTTTCTTT